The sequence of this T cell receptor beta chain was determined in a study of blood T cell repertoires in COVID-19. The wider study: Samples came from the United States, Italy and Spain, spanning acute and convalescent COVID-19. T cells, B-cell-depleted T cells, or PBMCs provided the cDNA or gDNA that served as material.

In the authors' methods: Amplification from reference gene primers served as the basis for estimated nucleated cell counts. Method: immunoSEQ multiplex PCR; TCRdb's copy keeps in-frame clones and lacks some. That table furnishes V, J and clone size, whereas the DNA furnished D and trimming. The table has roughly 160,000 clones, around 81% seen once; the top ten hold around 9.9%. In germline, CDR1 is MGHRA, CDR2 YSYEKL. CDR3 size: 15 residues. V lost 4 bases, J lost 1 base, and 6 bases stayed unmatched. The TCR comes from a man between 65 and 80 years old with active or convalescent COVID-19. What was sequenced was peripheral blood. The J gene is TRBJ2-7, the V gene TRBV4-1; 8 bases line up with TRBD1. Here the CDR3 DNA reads TGCGCCAGCAGCCGTGGCACAGGGGGATCCTACGAGCAGTACTTC. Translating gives CASSRGTGGSYEQYF.